A selection of T cell receptor beta chains follows, all from one sample in a study of CD8 T cells in Susac syndrome. TCRdb called the immunoSEQ multiplex PCR reads again in MiXCR, with one record for every CDR3 protein. The sample gives a few hundred thousand distinct CDR3 sequences, 95% of which show up once; around 0.099% is in the top ten. Sequenced sample: CD4+ T cells from PBMCs. These receptor sequences come from a human donor with multiple sclerosis. Both conserved end residues are part of each CDR3. The order of the fields is J gene, V gene, clone size, D gene, CDR3 protein, CDR3 DNA. D genes are given only for firm matches. The size field is filled for only some rows; it gives once, few, many or a size class.

TRBJ2-3,TRBV10-3,.,.,CAIGYTDTQYF,TGTGCCATCGGCTACACAGATACGCAGTATTTT
TRBJ2-4,TRBV5-4,.,.,CASSSGLRNIQYF,TGTGCCAGCAGCTCAGGACTAAGAAACATTCAGTACTTC
TRBJ1-5,TRBV2,.,TRBD1,CASRGQAPQWPQHF,TGTGCCAGCAGGGGACAGGCCCCCCAATGGCCCCAGCATTTT
TRBJ2-2,TRBV6-5,.,TRBD1,CASSFGQGYSGELFF,TGTGCCAGCAGTTTCGGACAGGGGTACAGCGGGGAGCTGTTTTTT
TRBJ2-2,TRBV24-1,.,.,CATSDRTAPTGELFF,TGTGCCACCAGTGATAGAACAGCACCCACCGGGGAGCTGTTTTTT
TRBJ2-1,TRBV20-1,.,TRBD2,CSADSSGASSYNEQFF,TGCAGTGCCGATTCTAGCGGGGCCAGCTCCTACAATGAGCAGTTCTTC
TRBJ2-3,TRBV23-1,.,TRBD2,CASSQSWLAGDGDTQYF,TGCGCCAGCAGTCAATCATGGCTAGCGGGAGATGGAGATACGCAGTATTTT
TRBJ1-1,TRBV30,.,TRBD1,CAWSYGTVNTEAFF,TGTGCCTGGAGTTATGGGACAGTGAACACTGAAGCTTTCTTT
TRBJ2-1,TRBV5-1,.,.,CASSLGAGSRRNEQFF,TGCGCCAGCAGCTTGGGGGCGGGAAGTCGTAGGAATGAGCAGTTCTTC
TRBJ1-1,TRBV29-1,.,TRBD1,CSVEKLTGREAFF,TGCAGCGTTGAAAAATTGACAGGGCGGGAAGCTTTCTTT
TRBJ2-1,TRBV19,.,.,CASSTTLSSYNEQFF,TGTGCCAGTAGTACAACACTCTCATCCTACAATGAGCAGTTCTTC
TRBJ2-1,TRBV2,.,.,CASKQLYNEQFF,TGTGCCAGCAAGCAACTCTACAATGAGCAGTTCTTC
TRBJ2-4,TRBV27,.,.,CASSSRGWKNIQYF,TGTGCCAGCAGTTCTAGAGGGTGGAAAAACATTCAGTACTTC
TRBJ2-1,TRBV27,.,TRBD2,CASSTLTSGRSEQFF,TGTGCCAGCAGTACTCTCACTAGCGGGAGAAGTGAGCAGTTCTTC
TRBJ2-3,TRBV3-1,.,.,CASSQESTGLADTQYF,TGTGCCAGCAGCCAAGAGAGCACTGGTCTCGCAGATACGCAGTATTTT
TRBJ2-7,TRBV23-1,.,TRBD2,CASAGTRSYEQYF,TGCGCCAGCGCTGGGACTAGGAGCTACGAGCAGTACTTC
TRBJ1-4,TRBV20-1,once,.,CSASLGAHEKLFF,TGCAGTGCCAGCCTTGGGGCACACGAAAAACTGTTTTTT
TRBJ1-5,TRBV12-3/TRBV12-4,.,.,CASSLRAGNQPQHF,TGTGCCAGCAGTTTACGGGCGGGGAATCAGCCCCAGCATTTT
TRBJ1-2,TRBV28,.,.,CASSFGTEGYTF,TGTGCCAGCAGTTTCGGGACTGAGGGCTACACCTTC
TRBJ1-2,TRBV3-1,.,TRBD1,CASSQAGQGYGYTF,TGTGCCAGCAGCCAAGCAGGACAGGGTTATGGCTACACCTTC
TRBJ1-2,TRBV30,.,.,CAWSLSGRRHYTF,TGTGCCTGGAGTCTCTCGGGGCGGAGGCACTACACCTTC
TRBJ1-1,TRBV3-1,.,TRBD1,CASRTGGTEAFF,TGTGCCAGCCGTACAGGGGGCACTGAAGCTTTCTTT
TRBJ1-1,TRBV20-1,.,.,CSAKTRPPLTEAFF,TGCAGTGCTAAAACGCGGCCCCCTTTGACTGAAGCTTTCTTT
TRBJ2-7,TRBV7-9,.,TRBD1,CASSNYRGEQYF,TGTGCCAGCAGCAACTACAGGGGCGAGCAGTACTTC
TRBJ1-2,TRBV30,.,.,CAWSVGLLGYTF,TGTGCCTGGAGTGTCGGTTTGTTAGGCTACACCTTC
TRBJ1-1,TRBV2,.,.,CASSEQRANTEAFF,TGTGCCAGCAGTGAACAGCGGGCGAACACTGAAGCTTTCTTT
TRBJ2-5,TRBV24-1,.,TRBD2,CATSDWQAGSGETQYF,TGTGCCACCAGTGATTGGCAAGCGGGGTCGGGGGAGACCCAGTACTTC
TRBJ1-1,TRBV30,.,.,CAWSVRRTEAFF,TGTGCCTGGAGTGTACGGCGCACTGAAGCTTTCTTT
TRBJ2-1,TRBV6-5,.,.,CASSNGLDSYNEQFF,TGTGCCAGCAGTAATGGACTCGACTCCTACAATGAGCAGTTCTTC
TRBJ2-7,TRBV7-2,.,TRBD1,CASISGQGSYEQYF,TGTGCCAGCATCAGTGGACAGGGGTCCTACGAGCAGTACTTC
TRBJ1-5,TRBV27,once,.,CASRQEGKSQPQHF,TGTGCCAGCAGGCAGGAGGGGAAAAGTCAGCCCCAGCATTTT
TRBJ1-5,TRBV28,.,TRBD1,CASTPGQVFSNQPQHF,TGTGCCAGCACCCCAGGACAGGTCTTTAGCAATCAGCCCCAGCATTTT
TRBJ2-3,TRBV29-1,.,.,CSVHDLLGADTQYF,TGCAGCGTTCACGACCTCCTCGGTGCAGATACGCAGTATTTT
TRBJ2-7,TRBV9,few,.,CASSVAYEQYF,TGTGCCAGCAGCGTTGCCTACGAGCAGTACTTC
TRBJ2-7,TRBV11-2,.,TRBD2,CASSPRLAGGYEQYF,TGTGCCAGCAGCCCGCGACTAGCGGGGGGCTACGAGCAGTACTTC
TRBJ2-3,TRBV29-1,.,.,CSAGGQTSTDTQYF,TGCAGCGCAGGGGGGCAGACTAGCACAGATACGCAGTATTTT
TRBJ2-7,TRBV20-1,.,.,CSARFPATGEQYF,TGCAGTGCTAGATTCCCCGCAACGGGTGAGCAGTACTTC
TRBJ1-1,TRBV15,once,.,CATSRTGTEAFF,TGTGCCACCAGCAGAACGGGGACTGAAGCTTTCTTT
TRBJ1-1,TRBV18,.,.,CASSGVGGTEAFF,TGTGCCAGCTCTGGGGTCGGGGGCACTGAAGCTTTCTTT
TRBJ2-3,TRBV7-3,.,.,CASSHTPDTQYF,TGTGCCAGCAGCCACACGCCAGATACGCAGTATTTT
TRBJ1-1,TRBV20-1,once,.,CSARDPLWPAFF,TGCAGTGCTAGAGATCCCCTGTGGCCAGCTTTCTTT
TRBJ1-2,TRBV3-1,.,.,CASSQQGKRSYGYTF,TGTGCCAGCAGCCAGCAGGGGAAGAGGTCCTATGGCTACACCTTC
TRBJ2-5,TRBV6-5,.,TRBD1,CASGDRGPETQYF,TGTGCCAGCGGAGACAGGGGGCCTGAGACCCAGTACTTC
TRBJ2-5,TRBV3-1,.,.,CASSQHHTGTSPQETQYF,TGTGCCAGCAGCCAACACCATACAGGGACGTCCCCCCAAGAGACCCAGTACTTC
TRBJ2-7,TRBV12-3/TRBV12-4,.,.,CASSLTPGEQYF,TGTGCCAGCAGCCTTACACCGGGCGAGCAGTACTTC
TRBJ2-5,TRBV7-8,.,.,CASSGRTAQETQYF,TGTGCCAGCAGCGGACGGACAGCTCAAGAGACCCAGTACTTC
TRBJ2-7,TRBV27,once,.,CASSSAGESYEQYF,TGTGCCAGCAGTTCCGCCGGGGAGTCCTACGAGCAGTACTTC
TRBJ2-4,TRBV6-5,once,.,CASGQTDAKNIQYF,TGTGCCAGCGGCCAGACAGATGCCAAAAACATTCAGTACTTC
TRBJ2-1,TRBV30,.,TRBD2,CAWGREWAFNEQFF,TGTGCCTGGGGGAGGGAGTGGGCATTCAATGAGCAGTTCTTC
TRBJ2-1,TRBV6-1,.,.,CASIYAGAIYNEQFF,TGTGCCAGCATTTATGCGGGGGCGATTTACAATGAGCAGTTCTTC
TRBJ2-5,TRBV20-1,.,.,CSASGGTIQETQYF,TGCAGTGCTAGTGGGGGGACCATCCAAGAGACCCAGTACTTC
TRBJ1-1,TRBV6-4,few,.,CASRADRNTEAFF,TGTGCCAGCAGGGCCGACAGGAACACTGAAGCTTTCTTT
TRBJ1-2,TRBV20-1,.,.,CSAPETDTNYGYTF,TGCAGTGCCCCAGAAACCGACACTAACTATGGCTACACCTTC
TRBJ2-3,TRBV9,.,.,CASSVVPADTQYF,TGTGCCAGCAGCGTAGTACCCGCCGATACGCAGTATTTT
TRBJ2-7,TRBV13,.,.,CASSLGRGYYEQYF,TGTGCCAGCAGCTTAGGTAGAGGATACTACGAGCAGTACTTC